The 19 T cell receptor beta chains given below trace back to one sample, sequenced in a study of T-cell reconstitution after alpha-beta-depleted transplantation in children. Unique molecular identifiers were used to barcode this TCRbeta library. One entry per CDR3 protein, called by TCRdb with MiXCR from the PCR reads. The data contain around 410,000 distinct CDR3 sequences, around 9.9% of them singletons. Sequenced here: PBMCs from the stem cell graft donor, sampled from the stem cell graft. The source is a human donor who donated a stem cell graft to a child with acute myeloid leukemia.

The CDR3 region is CASSPDLSNTEAFF. CDR3 bases: TGTGCCAGCTCACCTGACCTTTCGAACACTGAAGCTTTCTTT. This chain uses TRBV18 with TRBJ1-1; D is undetermined. Germline V lookup: CDR1 KGHSH, CDR2 LQKENI. Trimming took off 3 bases at V and 1 base at J, with 9 bases between the two ends. This CDR3 region has 14 residues. Looking up the rest from reference TRBV18 and TRBJ1-1 gives the full variable domain: NAGVMQNPRHLVRRRGQEARLRCSPMKGHSHVYWYRQLPEEGLKFMVYLQKENIIDESGMPKERFSAEFPKEGPSILRIQQVVRGDSAAYFCASSPDLSNTEAFFGQGTRLTVV.

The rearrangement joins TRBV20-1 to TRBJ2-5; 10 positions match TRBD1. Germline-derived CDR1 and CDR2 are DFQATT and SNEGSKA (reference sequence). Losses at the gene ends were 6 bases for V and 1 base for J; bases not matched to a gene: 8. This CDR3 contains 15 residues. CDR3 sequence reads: CSAHGGQGPQETQYF. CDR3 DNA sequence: TGCAGTGCCCACGGGGGACAGGGGCCCCAAGAGACCCAGTACTTC.

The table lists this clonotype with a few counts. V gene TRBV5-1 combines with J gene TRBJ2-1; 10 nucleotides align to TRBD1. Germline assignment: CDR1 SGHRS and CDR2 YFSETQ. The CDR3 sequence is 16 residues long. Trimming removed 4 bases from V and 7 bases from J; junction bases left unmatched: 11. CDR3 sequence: CASSHGGQGGSNEQFF. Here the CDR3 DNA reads TGCGCCAGCAGCCATGGAGGACAGGGGGGTTCAAATGAGCAGTTCTTC.

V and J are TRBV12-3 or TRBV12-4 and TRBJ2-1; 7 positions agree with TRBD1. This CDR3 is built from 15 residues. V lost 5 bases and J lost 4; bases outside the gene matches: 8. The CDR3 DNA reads TGTGCCAGCAGTATTTCCTACAGGGGTTACAATGAGCAGTTCTTC. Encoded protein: CASSISYRGYNEQFF.

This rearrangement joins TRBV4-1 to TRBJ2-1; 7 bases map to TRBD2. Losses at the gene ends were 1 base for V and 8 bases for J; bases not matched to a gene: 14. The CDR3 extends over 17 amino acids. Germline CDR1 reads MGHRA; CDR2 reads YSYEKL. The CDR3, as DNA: TGCGCCAGCAGCCAAGTACCGGGGACTACTTATTTCGATGAGCAGTTCTTC. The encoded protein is CASSQVPGTTYFDEQFF.

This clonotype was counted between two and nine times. The CDR3 nucleotides are TGTGCCAGCAGCCTTGAGGTCCGGACAGAAGCTTTCTTT. Translating it yields CASSLEVRTEAFF. V is TRBV12-3 or TRBV12-4 and J is TRBJ1-1, with D perhaps matching TRBD1 (5 bases). There are 13 residues in the CDR3. V was pared by 6 bases and J by 8 bases, with 16 bases between.

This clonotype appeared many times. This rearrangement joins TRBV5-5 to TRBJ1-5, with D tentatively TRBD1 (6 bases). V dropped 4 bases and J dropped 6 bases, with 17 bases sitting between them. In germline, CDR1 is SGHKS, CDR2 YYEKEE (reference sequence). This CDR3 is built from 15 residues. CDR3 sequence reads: CASSEQTGHSQPQHF. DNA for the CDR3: TGTGCCAGCAGCGAGCAAACAGGGCACAGTCAGCCCCAGCATTTT.

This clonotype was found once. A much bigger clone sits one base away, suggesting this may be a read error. CDR3 coding DNA: TGTGCCACCAGCAAAGACAGCTCCTACGAGCAGTACTTC. Protein sequence: CATSKDSSYEQYF. The V gene is TRBV15, the J gene TRBJ2-7, with a tentative D call TRBD1 (5 bases). The germline V gene encodes CDR1 LNHNV and CDR2 YYDKDF (reference sequence). Trimming removed 4 bases from V and 0 bases from J, with 7 bases in between. The CDR3 length is 13 residues.

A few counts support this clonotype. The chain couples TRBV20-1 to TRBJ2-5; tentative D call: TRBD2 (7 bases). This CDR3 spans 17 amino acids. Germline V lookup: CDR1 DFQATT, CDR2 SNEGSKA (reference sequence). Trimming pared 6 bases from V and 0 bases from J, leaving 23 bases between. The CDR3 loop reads CSAPSGEGGAYQETQYF. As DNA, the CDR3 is TGCAGTGCCCCTTCCGGGGAGGGGGGAGCGTACCAAGAGACCCAGTACTTC.

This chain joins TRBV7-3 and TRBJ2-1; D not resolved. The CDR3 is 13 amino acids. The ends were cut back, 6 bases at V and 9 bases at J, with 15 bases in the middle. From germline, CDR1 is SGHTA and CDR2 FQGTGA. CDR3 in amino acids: CASSSPGRGEQFF. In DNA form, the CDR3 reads TGTGCCAGCAGTAGCCCAGGTCGTGGTGAGCAGTTCTTC.

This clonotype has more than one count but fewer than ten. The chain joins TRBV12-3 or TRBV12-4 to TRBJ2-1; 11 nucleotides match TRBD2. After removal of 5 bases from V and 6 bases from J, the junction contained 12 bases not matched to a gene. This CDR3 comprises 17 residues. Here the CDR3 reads CASSGRGLAEFLNEQFF. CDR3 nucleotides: TGTGCCAGCAGTGGTAGGGGACTAGCGGAGTTCCTCAATGAGCAGTTCTTC.

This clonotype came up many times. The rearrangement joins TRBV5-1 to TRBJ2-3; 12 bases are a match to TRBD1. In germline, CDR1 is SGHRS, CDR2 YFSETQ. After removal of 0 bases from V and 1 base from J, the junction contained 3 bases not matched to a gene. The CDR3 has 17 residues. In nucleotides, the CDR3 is TGCGCCAGCAGCTTGGTGGGACAGGGGGCCGGCACAGATACGCAGTATTTT. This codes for CASSLVGQGAGTDTQYF.

In DNA, the CDR3 is TGCAGTGTAACCCCTCTGGATACGGGGCGCACAGATACGCAGTATTTT. Protein sequence: CSVTPLDTGRTDTQYF. The V call is TRBV20-1, the J call TRBJ2-3; either TRBD1 or TRBD2 may supply D (5 bases each). Germline V gene lookup returns CDR1 DFQATT and CDR2 SNEGSKA (reference sequence). Deletions cut 7 bases from V and 1 base from J, with 21 bases between. The CDR3 is 16 residues long.

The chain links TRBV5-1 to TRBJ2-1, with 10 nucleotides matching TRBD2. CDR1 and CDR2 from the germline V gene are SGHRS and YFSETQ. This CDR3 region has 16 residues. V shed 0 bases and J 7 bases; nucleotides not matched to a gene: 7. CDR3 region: CASSLAHLAGANEQFF. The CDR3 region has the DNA TGCGCCAGCAGCTTGGCCCATCTAGCGGGAGCTAATGAGCAGTTCTTC.

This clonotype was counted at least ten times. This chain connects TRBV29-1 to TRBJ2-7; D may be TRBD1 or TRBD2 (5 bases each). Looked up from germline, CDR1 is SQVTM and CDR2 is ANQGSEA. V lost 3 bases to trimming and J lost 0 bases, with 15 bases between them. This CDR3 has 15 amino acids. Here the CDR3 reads CSVDAKWGSSYEQYF. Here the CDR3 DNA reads TGCAGCGTTGACGCAAAGTGGGGGAGCTCCTACGAGCAGTACTTC.

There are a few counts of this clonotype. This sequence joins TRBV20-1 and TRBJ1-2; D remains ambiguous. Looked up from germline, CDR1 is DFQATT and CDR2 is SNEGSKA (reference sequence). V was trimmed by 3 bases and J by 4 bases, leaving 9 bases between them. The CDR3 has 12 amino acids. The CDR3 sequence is CSASLGSYGYTF. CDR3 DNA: TGCAGTGCTAGTCTCGGGTCCTATGGCTACACCTTC.

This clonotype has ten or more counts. In DNA form, the CDR3 reads TGTGCCAGCAGTTTAGTAGTGGGCCATATGAGCAATCAGCCCCAGCATTTT. Translated: CASSLVVGHMSNQPQHF. This chain uses TRBV12-3 or TRBV12-4 with TRBJ1-5; no firm D call. V was shortened by 1 base and J by 1 base, with 14 bases between the two germline ends. This CDR3 is 17 amino acids long.

CDR3 sequence: CSARDGRDFSEQFF. In nucleotides, the CDR3 is TGCAGTGCTAGAGATGGGAGGGACTTCAGTGAGCAGTTCTTC. The chain employs TRBV20-1 and TRBJ2-1; 7 nucleotides align to TRBD2. The CDR3 is 14 residues long. Germline V gene lookup returns CDR1 DFQATT and CDR2 SNEGSKA (reference sequence). Trimming cost V 0 bases and J 9 bases; bases outside gene matches: 8.

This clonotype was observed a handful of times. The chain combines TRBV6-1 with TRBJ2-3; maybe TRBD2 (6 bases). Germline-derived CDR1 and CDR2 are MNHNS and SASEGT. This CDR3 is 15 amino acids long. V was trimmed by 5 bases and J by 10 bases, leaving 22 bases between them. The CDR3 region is CASSTTAQGLPAQYF. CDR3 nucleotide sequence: TGTGCCAGCAGTACAACAGCCCAAGGACTACCTGCGCAGTATTTT.